Listed below are T cell receptor beta chains from one sample, sequenced in a study of blood T cell repertoires in COVID-19. Repertoires were generated with immunoSEQ multiplex PCR, while TCRdb's copy carries only in-frame clones and drops some. Among roughly 180,000 clones listed, approximately 83% were seen once. The sample was peripheral blood. These receptors were obtained from a man aged 55 to 69 with acute or convalescent COVID-19. CDR3s leave out the opening cysteine and the closing phenylalanine or tryptophan.

J,V,length,CDR3
TRBJ2-7,TRBV6-5,11,ASRKTGDVEQY
TRBJ2-1,TRBV28,11,ASSSGSYNEQF
TRBJ1-1,TRBV20-1,8,SAQIGQEV
TRBJ1-5,TRBV28,14,ASSLRQGDSNQPQH
TRBJ2-2,TRBV29-1,14,SVSGTGGSYTGELF
TRBJ1-2,TRBV29-1,10,SVDDSDYGYT
TRBJ2-7,TRBV7-2,14,ASSPSSGGGLYEQY
TRBJ1-6,TRBV19,12,ASTSGQGSSPLH
TRBJ1-1,TRBV13,11,ASSTRQLTEAF
TRBJ1-1,TRBV19,13,ASSLANKLNTEAF
TRBJ1-5,TRBV19,12,ASTLKAGNQPQH
TRBJ1-1,TRBV5-5,14,ASSLGRGREYTEAF